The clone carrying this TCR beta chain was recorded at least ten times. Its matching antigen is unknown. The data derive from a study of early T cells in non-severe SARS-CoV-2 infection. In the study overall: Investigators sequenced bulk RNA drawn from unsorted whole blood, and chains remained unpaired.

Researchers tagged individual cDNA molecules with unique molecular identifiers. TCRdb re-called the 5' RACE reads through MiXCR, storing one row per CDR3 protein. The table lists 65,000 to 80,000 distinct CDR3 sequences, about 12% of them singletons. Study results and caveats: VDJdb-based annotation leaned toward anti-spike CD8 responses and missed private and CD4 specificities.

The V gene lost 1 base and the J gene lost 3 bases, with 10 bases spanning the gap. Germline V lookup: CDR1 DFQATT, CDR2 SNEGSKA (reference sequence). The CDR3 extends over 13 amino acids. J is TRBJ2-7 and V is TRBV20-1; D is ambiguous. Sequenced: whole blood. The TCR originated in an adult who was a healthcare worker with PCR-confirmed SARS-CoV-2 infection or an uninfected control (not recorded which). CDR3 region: CSARVPGNYEQYF. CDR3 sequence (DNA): TGCAGTGCTAGAGTTCCAGGCAACTACGAGCAGTACTTC.